These 6 T cell receptor beta chains share one sample of origin, sequenced in a study of PD-L1 blockade in urothelial cancer. Profiling relied on immunoSEQ multiplex PCR, and the TCRdb table lists in-frame clones only, not all of them. The data show 90,000 or so clones, with nearly 90% seen just once and 1.6% held by the top ten. As to time point: pretreatment peripheral blood. The material was PBMCs, obtained around atezolizumab (anti-PD-L1) treatment. The receptors derive from a man aged 60 to 69 with urothelial cancer.

This clone was recorded once. The chain couples TRBV7-3 to TRBJ2-1, with D maybe TRBD1 (6 bases). The CDR3 totals 15 residues. Deletions cut 4 bases from V and 0 bases from J, with 10 bases between. The germline V gene encodes CDR1 SGHTA and CDR2 FQGTGA. CDR3 nucleotide sequence: TGTGCCAGCAGCTGGGGGCGCCGCTCCTACAATGAGCAGTTCTTC. Its translation is CASSWGRRSYNEQFF.

The CDR3 loop reads CASSPRDRGFEAFF. CDR3 coding DNA: TGTGCCAGCAGTCCTCGGGACAGGGGGTTTGAAGCTTTCTTT. V gene TRBV7-3 combines with J gene TRBJ1-1; 11 nucleotides agree with TRBD1. Per the germline V gene, CDR1 is SGHTA and CDR2 is FQGTGA. The V and J ends lost 6 bases and 7 bases, in that order; junction bases with no gene match: 7. This CDR3 spans 14 amino acids. The complete variable domain, with remaining parts taken from reference TRBV7-3 and TRBJ1-1, reads GAGVSQTPSNKVTEKGKYVELRCDPISGHTALYWYRQSLGQGPEFLIYFQGTGAADDSGLPNDRFFAVRPEGSVSTLKIQRTERGDSAVYLCASSPRDRGFEAFFGQGTRLTVV.

The V and J genes are TRBV21-1 and TRBJ1-5; the DNA was not used to check the table's D call, TRBD1. TRBV21-1 constitutes a pseudogene. CDR3 length: 16 residues. CDR3 sequence (DNA): TGTGCCAGCAGCAGAAACGACAGGGGGCAAGATCAGCCCCAGCATTTT. Its translation: CASSRNDRGQDQPQHF.

The V and J genes are TRBV29-1 and TRBJ1-1, with 9 bases aligning to TRBD1. The CDR3 contains 12 residues. CDR1 and CDR2 from the germline V gene are SQVTM and ANQGSEA. J lost 6 bases, V lost 5 bases, and 4 bases had no gene match. The DNA of the CDR3 is TGCAGCGTTACTACAGGGGGCGCTGAAGCTTTCTTT. Translating it yields CSVTTGGAEAFF.

V gene TRBV6-1 combines with J gene TRBJ1-2, with D perhaps TRBD1 (5 bases). Germline-derived CDR1 and CDR2 are MNHNS and SASEGT. The V end was cut by 4 bases, the J end by 2 bases, with 11 bases between. The CDR3 loop spans 14 amino acids. CDR3 protein: CASSVMAGNYGYTF. The CDR3 DNA sequence: TGTGCCAGCAGTGTCATGGCAGGGAACTATGGCTACACCTTC.

This clone was found once. The chain combines TRBV19 with TRBJ2-2; a weak D match, TRBD2 (6 bases). This CDR3 has 14 amino acids. Trimming took 4 bases from V and 3 from J, leaving 9 bases between them. Looked up from germline, CDR1 is LNHDA and CDR2 is SQIVND (reference sequence). The CDR3 sequence: CASSTWGDTGELFF. In nucleotides, the CDR3 is TGTGCCAGTAGTACATGGGGGGACACCGGGGAGCTGTTTTTT.